This passage covers 20 T cell receptor beta chains from one sample sequenced in a study of blood T cell repertoires in COVID-19. Using immunoSEQ multiplex PCR, the repertoire was profiled, and TCRdb retains in-frame clones only, with some absent. Of about 180,000 clones listed, approximately 87% are singletons. Sequencing used peripheral blood. The receptor set was obtained from a woman in her 70s with COVID-19, enrolled during active disease.

This sequence joins TRBV7-2 and TRBJ2-5; D possibly corresponds to TRBD2 (5 bases). V lost 0 bases and J 4 bases, leaving 21 bases between the germline ends. The CDR3 has 18 amino acids. The germline CDR1 and CDR2 sequences are SGHTA and FQGNSA. Here the CDR3 reads CASSLALMALRVGETQYF. The CDR3 DNA is TGTGCCAGCAGCTTAGCGCTAATGGCGTTGAGGGTAGGAGAGACCCAGTACTTC.

The chain is built from TRBV7-9 and TRBJ1-2; TRBD1 is a possible D gene (5 bases). CDR1 and CDR2 from the germline V gene are SEHNR and FQNEAQ (reference sequence). The CDR3 sequence is 15 residues long. V lost 7 bases and J lost 3, with 18 bases in between. The chain's CDR3 is CASNQGAGPDYGYTF. The DNA of the CDR3 is TGTGCCAGCAACCAAGGGGCAGGTCCGGACTATGGCTACACCTTC.

V and J are TRBV19 and TRBJ2-3, with 9 positions matching TRBD1. CDR1 is LNHDA and CDR2 is SQIVND in the germline V gene (reference sequence). Trimming removed 3 bases from V and 4 bases from J; junction bases left unmatched: 5. The CDR3 runs 15 residues. The DNA of the CDR3 is TGTGCCAGTAGTATTGGGGGGACAGGGTCAGATACGCAGTATTTT. As protein: CASSIGGTGSDTQYF. The full variable domain, with the rest looked up from reference TRBV19 and TRBJ2-3, is DGGITQSPKYLFRKEGQNVTLSCEQNLNHDAMYWYRQDPGQGLRLIYYSQIVNDFQKGDIAEGYSVSREKKESFPLTVTSAQKNPTAFYLCASSIGGTGSDTQYFGPGTRLTVL.

This chain joins TRBV9 and TRBJ2-7, with 9 bases matching TRBD2. Trimming cost V 0 bases and J 6 bases; bases outside gene matches: 7. Germline V gives CDR1 SGDLS, CDR2 YYNGEE. The CDR3 has 15 residues. The CDR3 sequence: CASSVVGGRESEQYF. CDR3 nucleotides: TGTGCCAGCAGCGTAGTCGGCGGGAGGGAGAGCGAGCAGTACTTC.

J is TRBJ1-1 and V is TRBV24-1; D may be TRBD1 (6 bases). CDR3 size: 14 residues. V lost 7 bases, J lost 4 bases, and 15 bases lay in between. In germline, CDR1 is KGHDR, CDR2 SFDVKD. CDR3 DNA sequence: TGTGCCACCAGAAGGACCGGACAGAGCACTGAAGCTTTCTTT. Protein sequence: CATRRTGQSTEAFF.

This clone turned up a few times. The chain has TRBV15 and TRBJ1-5, with TRBD1 as a possible D gene (6 bases). The V gene lost 1 base and the J gene lost 5 bases, with 18 bases spanning the gap. Looked up from germline, CDR1 is LNHNV and CDR2 is YYDKDF (reference sequence). This CDR3 has 17 amino acids. CDR3: CATSRGWGRGRDQPQHF. CDR3 DNA: TGTGCCACCAGCAGAGGATGGGGCAGGGGCAGGGATCAGCCCCAGCATTTT.

V is TRBV5-1 and J is TRBJ2-5; possibly TRBD2 for D (5 bases). Deletions cut 4 bases from V and 5 bases from J, with 6 bases between. Germline V CDR1 and CDR2: SGHRS, YFSETQ. The CDR3 sequence is 11 residues long. The CDR3 region has the DNA TGCGCCAGCAGCGGGGAGGAGACCCAGTACTTC. This sequence encodes CASSGEETQYF.

The chain employs TRBV5-5 and TRBJ2-3, with 10 bases fitting TRBD2. The junction had 13 bases not matched to a gene; V was cut back by 4 bases and J by 5 bases. Germline values: CDR1 SGHKS, CDR2 YYEKEE (reference sequence). CDR3 length equals 17 residues. The CDR3 nucleotides are TGTGCCAGCAGCGTTCAAGCGGGAGGGCCTTCTGGAGATACGCAGTATTTT. As protein: CASSVQAGGPSGDTQYF.

This chain connects TRBV7-9 to TRBJ2-7; 9 positions match TRBD1. The CDR3 length is 15 residues. Germline V gene lookup returns CDR1 SEHNR and CDR2 FQNEAQ (reference sequence). Trimming took 1 base from V and 6 from J; bases not matched to a gene: 7. The CDR3 reads CASSLGGTGNLEQYF. The CDR3 DNA sequence: TGTGCCAGCAGCTTAGGTGGGACAGGGAACCTCGAGCAGTACTTC.

This clone has just a few counts. The V gene is TRBV18, the J gene TRBJ1-1, with no clear D. The V gene lost 0 bases and the J gene lost 8 bases, with 7 bases spanning the gap. The CDR3 is 12 residues long. Germline V CDR1 and CDR2: KGHSH, LQKENI. The CDR3 bases are TGTGCCAGCTCACCACCCAAACGGGAAGCTTTCTTT. Translated, it gives CASSPPKREAFF.

The chain links TRBV4-2 to TRBJ1-3; D perhaps matches TRBD1 (5 bases). Germline CDR1 and CDR2: LGHNA and YNFKEQ. V lost 0 bases to trimming and J lost 2 bases, with 5 bases between them. This CDR3 is built from 14 residues. The CDR3 nucleotides are TGTGCCAGCAGCCAAGACAGGGCTGGAAACACCATATATTTT. It codes for CASSQDRAGNTIYF.

The chain links TRBV29-1 to TRBJ1-3; D is undetermined. In germline, CDR1 is SQVTM, CDR2 ANQGSEA. The CDR3 is 12 residues long. V lost 4 bases to trimming and J lost 8 bases, with 12 bases between them. CDR3 nucleotide sequence: TGCAGCGTTGGCCCGCCCGGGGACACCATATATTTT. Encoded protein: CSVGPPGDTIYF.

This chain connects TRBV19 to TRBJ1-2; no definite D call. This CDR3 contains 14 residues. The V gene's germline CDR1 is LNHDA and CDR2 SQIVND (reference sequence). Trimming removed 5 bases at V and 3 bases at J, with 13 bases between. CDR3 in amino acids: CASSGWAIHYGYTF. DNA for the CDR3: TGTGCCAGTAGTGGGTGGGCCATACACTATGGCTACACCTTC.

This chain links TRBV7-3 with TRBJ2-3, with TRBD2 matching 8 bases. Germline CDR1 and CDR2: SGHTA and FQGTGA. Trimming cost V 5 bases and J 5 bases; bases outside gene matches: 9. The CDR3 is 15 amino acids. The CDR3 DNA reads as TGTGCCAGCAGCCCTGGGACTAGGAGGGGAGATACGCAGTATTTT. Translated: CASSPGTRRGDTQYF.

The CDR3 nucleotides are TGCGCCAGCAGCTTGTCTGGGGCCTACCTTCGCTCTGGAAACACCATATATTTT. Residues: CASSLSGAYLRSGNTIYF. J is TRBJ1-3 and V is TRBV5-1, with D perhaps TRBD1 (5 bases). Germline CDR1 reads SGHRS; CDR2 reads YFSETQ. Trimming left V 1 base short and J 0 bases short, with 17 bases between. The CDR3 sequence is 18 residues long.

J is TRBJ2-7 and V is TRBV7-8; TRBD1 matches at 11 bases. This CDR3 is 14 amino acids long. The germline V gene encodes CDR1 SGHVS and CDR2 FQNEAQ. Trimming cost V 5 bases and J 5 bases; bases outside gene matches: 5. The CDR3 region has the DNA TGTGCCAGCAGCCCTCGGGACAGGGGGGACGAGCAGTACTTC. This translates into CASSPRDRGDEQYF.

This clone was seen once. This chain links TRBV19 with TRBJ2-7; possible D gene TRBD2, 6 bases. The V end was cut by 7 bases, the J end by 4 bases, with 17 bases between. Germline V lookup: CDR1 LNHDA, CDR2 SQIVND (reference sequence). The CDR3 contains 14 residues. CDR3 sequence reads: CASTPVGGGYEQYF. The CDR3 bases are TGTGCCAGTACCCCGGTGGGGGGTGGATACGAGCAGTACTTC.

This chain links TRBV19 with TRBJ1-5, with 7 bases identical to TRBD1. V was clipped by 6 bases and J by 4 bases; unmatched bases: 9. Germline loops: CDR1 LNHDA, CDR2 SQIVND (reference sequence). The CDR3 runs to 15 residues. CDR3 sequence reads: CASSPLDRLNQPQHF. In nucleotides, the CDR3 is TGTGCCAGTAGCCCCCTGGACAGGCTAAATCAGCCCCAGCATTTT.

With respect to this clone: The same CDR3 can be traced to other DNA sequences in this sample. V is TRBV18 and J is TRBJ2-7; 7 bases fit TRBD1. Germline CDR1 and CDR2: KGHSH and LQKENI. The J segment lost 1 base and the V segment lost 3 bases, leaving 3 bases of the junction unmatched. CDR3 length: 14 residues. The CDR3 loop is CASSPRDSSYEQYF. CDR3 DNA sequence: TGTGCCAGCTCACCCCGGGACAGTTCCTACGAGCAGTACTTC.

V is TRBV7-3 and J is TRBJ2-1, with D possibly being TRBD2 (6 bases). Trimming cost V 1 base and J 4 bases, with 11 bases left between them. The CDR3 runs 15 residues. Germline V CDR1 and CDR2: SGHTA, FQGTGA. For the CDR3, the DNA is TGTGCCAGCAGCTTAATGGGCGGGAAGTACAATGAGCAGTTCTTC. It codes for CASSLMGGKYNEQFF.